These T cell receptor beta chains were read from a single sample in a study of cytomegalovirus exposure and HLA in healthy donors. The table came from immunoSEQ multiplex PCR; TCRdb's copy has only in-frame clones and leaves some out. The sample includes roughly 90,000 clones, roughly four fifths seen only once; the top ten take roughly 4.5%. The specimen sequenced was PBMCs. These TCRs come from a woman aged 40-49 years in good health and CMV-seropositive. The CDR3 runs from the conserved cysteine through the conserved F or W. The D gene is left open where the match is weak. The size of a clone is reported for some rows only, either as once, few or many, or as a class for expanded clones.

V gene,D gene,clone size,J gene,CDR3 DNA,CDR3 protein
TRBV29-1,NA,NA,TRBJ1-2,TGCAGCGTGAACCCCTACTACACCTTC,CSVNPYYTF
TRBV19,TRBD1,NA,TRBJ2-7,TGTGCCAGTAGTTACGGGACAGGAGGCTACGAGCAGTACTTC,CASSYGTGGYEQYF
TRBV6-1,NA,NA,TRBJ1-4,TGTGCCAGCAGTCTGGGGCAACTGTTTTTT,CASSLGQLFF
TRBV28,TRBD2,NA,TRBJ2-7,TGTGCCAGCAGTTTTGGGGGGGTGAAGGGGGAGCAGTACTTC,CASSFGGVKGEQYF
TRBV10-3,TRBD1,NA,TRBJ2-2,TGTGCCACCGGACAGGGGGGCGGTATCGGGGAGCTGTTTTTT,CATGQGGGIGELFF
TRBV7-8,TRBD2,few,TRBJ2-3,TGTGCCAGCAGCGTATATATAGCGGGAGGGACAGATACGCAGTATTTT,CASSVYIAGGTDTQYF
TRBV10-3,NA,once,TRBJ1-6,TGTGCCATCAGGGCAGGGGAGGGTTCACCCCTCCACTTT,CAIRAGEGSPLHF
TRBV7-8,TRBD2,NA,TRBJ2-5,TGTGCCAGCAGCTTAGGATGGAATAGCGGGGGGGTGGAGACCCAGTACTTC,CASSLGWNSGGVETQYF
TRBV6-1,NA,NA,TRBJ1-3,TGTGCCAGCAGTCGGGAAGGGGGCTCTGGAAACACCATATATTTT,CASSREGGSGNTIYF
TRBV27,TRBD2,NA,TRBJ2-1,TGTGCCAGCAGTTTAGAACTAGCGGGAGGTGGACACAATGAGCAGTTCTTC,CASSLELAGGGHNEQFF
TRBV7-8,TRBD2,NA,TRBJ2-1,TGTGCCAGCAGCTTAGGGCGGGAGTTCGATGAGCAGTTCTTC,CASSLGREFDEQFF
TRBV28,NA,NA,TRBJ1-5,TGTGCCAGCAGTTTAGAGGGGGGGAGTAATCAGCCCCAGCATTTT,CASSLEGGSNQPQHF
TRBV10-2,TRBD1,NA,TRBJ1-2,TGCGCCAGCAGTGAGTCAACAGGGGCAAGATATGGCTACACCTTC,CASSESTGARYGYTF
TRBV9,TRBD1,NA,TRBJ1-1,TGTGCCAGCAGCGTAGGAGGACAGGGTCCGAACACTGAAGCTTTCTTT,CASSVGGQGPNTEAFF
TRBV9,TRBD2,NA,TRBJ2-1,TGTGCCAGCAGCGTAGGTGTCGGGAGGGCCGGGAATGAGCAGTTCTTC,CASSVGVGRAGNEQFF
TRBV10-3,TRBD2,NA,TRBJ2-2,TGTGCCATCAGTGGGGGGACTAGCGGCACCGGGGAGCTGTTTTTT,CAISGGTSGTGELFF
TRBV9,TRBD2,once,TRBJ2-2,TGTGCCAGCAGCGTTAGCGGGGCGAACACCGGGGAGCTGTTTTTT,CASSVSGANTGELFF
TRBV29-1,TRBD2,NA,TRBJ2-3,TGCAGCGTTGAAAAGTTGGCTAGCGGGAGCACAGATACGCAGTATTTT,CSVEKLASGSTDTQYF
TRBV28,NA,NA,TRBJ2-1,TGTGCCAGCCAGGGTCCTGGGGACAAAACATACAATGAGCAGTTCTTC,CASQGPGDKTYNEQFF
TRBV29-1,NA,NA,TRBJ1-2,TGCAGCGTGCCCGGGGGGGAGTCTAACTATGGCTACACCTTC,CSVPGGESNYGYTF
TRBV6-5,NA,NA,TRBJ2-1,TGTGCCAGCGGACCCGCAGAGCGGACCTACAATGAGCAGTTCTTC,CASGPAERTYNEQFF
TRBV19,TRBD1,NA,TRBJ2-7,TGTGCCAGTAGTACCGACAGGGGTTTCCCCTACGAGCAGTACTTC,CASSTDRGFPYEQYF
TRBV27,NA,NA,TRBJ1-5,TGTGCCAGCAGTTTAGGGGGGAACGGGCAGCCCCAGCATTTT,CASSLGGNGQPQHF
TRBV6-6,TRBD1,NA,TRBJ2-7,TGTGCCAGCAGTGGTGGACAGGGGGCGCGGGAGCAGTACTTC,CASSGGQGAREQYF
TRBV5-1,NA,NA,TRBJ2-7,TGCGCCAGCAGCGTGACAGGCCCCCCTTACGAGCAGTACTTC,CASSVTGPPYEQYF
TRBV7-3,TRBD1,NA,TRBJ1-3,TGTGCCAGCAGCACCCAGGGGGATTCTGGAAACACCATATATTTT,CASSTQGDSGNTIYF
TRBV6-1,TRBD2,once,TRBJ2-1,TGTGCCAGCAGTATAGCGGGAGGATCGTACAATGAGCAGTTCTTC,CASSIAGGSYNEQFF
TRBV28,TRBD2,NA,TRBJ2-7,TGTGCCAGCAGTCAAAGCTGGACTAGCGGGACCTACAAGCGGTACGAGCAGTACTTC,CASSQSWTSGTYKRYEQYF
TRBV14,NA,NA,TRBJ1-1,TGTGCCAGCAGTCTACAGGAGAACACTGAAGCTTTCTTT,CASSLQENTEAFF
TRBV4-3,TRBD2,NA,TRBJ2-3,TGCGCCAGCAGCCAAAATAGCGGGGGGGATGAAACGCAGTATTTT,CASSQNSGGDETQYF
TRBV4-1,TRBD1,few,TRBJ1-5,TGCGCCAGCAGCCAAGATCTGGGACAGGGACATCAGCCCCAGCATTTT,CASSQDLGQGHQPQHF
TRBV7-8,TRBD1,NA,TRBJ2-3,TGTGCCAGCGGGACAGCGTCCGCAGATACGCAGTATTTT,CASGTASADTQYF